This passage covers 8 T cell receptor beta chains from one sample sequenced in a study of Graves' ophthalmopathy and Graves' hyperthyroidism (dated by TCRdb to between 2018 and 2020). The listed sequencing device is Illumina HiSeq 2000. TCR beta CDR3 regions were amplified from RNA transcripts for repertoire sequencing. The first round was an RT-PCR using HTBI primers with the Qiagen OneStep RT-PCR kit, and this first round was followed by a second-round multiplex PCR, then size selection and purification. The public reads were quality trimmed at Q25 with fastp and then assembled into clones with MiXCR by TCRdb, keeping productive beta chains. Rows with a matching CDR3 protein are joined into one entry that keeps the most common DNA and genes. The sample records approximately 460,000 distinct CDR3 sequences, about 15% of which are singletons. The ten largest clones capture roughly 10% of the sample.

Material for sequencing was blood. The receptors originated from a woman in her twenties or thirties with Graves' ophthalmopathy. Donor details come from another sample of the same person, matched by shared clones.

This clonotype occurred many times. The CDR3 loop reads CATSRVGRTEAFF. CDR3 DNA: TGTGCCACCAGCAGAGTAGGAAGGACTGAAGCTTTCTTT. The chain joins TRBV15 to TRBJ1-1; D not resolved. CDR3 length equals 13 residues. The germline gives CDR1 LNHNV, CDR2 YYDKDF (reference sequence). V was trimmed by 1 base and J by 5 bases, leaving 8 bases between them.

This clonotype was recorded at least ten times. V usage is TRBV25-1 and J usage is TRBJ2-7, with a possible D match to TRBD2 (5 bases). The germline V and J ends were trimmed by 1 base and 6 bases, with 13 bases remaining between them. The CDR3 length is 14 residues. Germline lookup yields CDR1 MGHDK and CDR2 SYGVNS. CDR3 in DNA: TGTGCCAGCAGTGAATCCTGGGAACGGGGCGAGCAGTACTTC. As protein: CASSESWERGEQYF.

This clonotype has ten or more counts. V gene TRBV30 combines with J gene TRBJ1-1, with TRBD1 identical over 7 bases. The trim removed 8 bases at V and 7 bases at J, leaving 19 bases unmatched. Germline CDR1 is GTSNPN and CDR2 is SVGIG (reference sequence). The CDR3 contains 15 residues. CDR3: CARRLAGSGGNEAFF. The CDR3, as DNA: TGTGCCCGGCGGCTGGCGGGTTCAGGGGGAAATGAAGCTTTCTTT.

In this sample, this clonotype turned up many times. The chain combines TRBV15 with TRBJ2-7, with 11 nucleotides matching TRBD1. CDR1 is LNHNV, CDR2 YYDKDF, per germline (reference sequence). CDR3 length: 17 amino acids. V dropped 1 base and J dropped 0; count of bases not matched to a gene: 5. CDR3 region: CATSRGGTGGSSYEQYF. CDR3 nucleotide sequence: TGTGCCACCAGCAGAGGGGGGACAGGGGGGAGCTCCTACGAGCAGTACTTC.

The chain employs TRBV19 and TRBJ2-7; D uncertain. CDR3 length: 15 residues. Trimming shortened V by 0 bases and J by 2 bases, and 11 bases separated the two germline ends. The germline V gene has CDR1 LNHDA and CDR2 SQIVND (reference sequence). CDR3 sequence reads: CASSIDFGKTYEQYF. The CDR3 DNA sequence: TGTGCCAGTAGTATAGATTTCGGCAAGACCTACGAGCAGTACTTC.

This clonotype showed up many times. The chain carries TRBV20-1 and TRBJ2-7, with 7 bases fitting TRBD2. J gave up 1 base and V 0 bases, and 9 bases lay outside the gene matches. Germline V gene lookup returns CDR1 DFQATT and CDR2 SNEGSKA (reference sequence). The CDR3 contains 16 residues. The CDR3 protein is CSARDFWDGRSYEQYF. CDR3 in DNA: TGCAGTGCTAGAGATTTTTGGGACGGGAGGTCCTACGAGCAGTACTTC.

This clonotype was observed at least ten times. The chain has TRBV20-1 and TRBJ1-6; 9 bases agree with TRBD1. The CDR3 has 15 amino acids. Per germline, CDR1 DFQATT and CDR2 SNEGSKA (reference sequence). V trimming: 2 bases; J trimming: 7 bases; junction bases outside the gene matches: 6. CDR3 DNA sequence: TGCAGTGCTAGAAACGGGACAGGGAGAAATTCACCCCTCCACTTT. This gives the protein CSARNGTGRNSPLHF.

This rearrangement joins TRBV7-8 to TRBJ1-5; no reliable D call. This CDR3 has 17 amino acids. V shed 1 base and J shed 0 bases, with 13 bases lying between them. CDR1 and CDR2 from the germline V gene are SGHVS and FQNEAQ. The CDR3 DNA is TGTGCCAGCAGCTTAGACATCGGTCAAGATAGCAATCAGCCCCAGCATTTT. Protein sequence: CASSLDIGQDSNQPQHF.